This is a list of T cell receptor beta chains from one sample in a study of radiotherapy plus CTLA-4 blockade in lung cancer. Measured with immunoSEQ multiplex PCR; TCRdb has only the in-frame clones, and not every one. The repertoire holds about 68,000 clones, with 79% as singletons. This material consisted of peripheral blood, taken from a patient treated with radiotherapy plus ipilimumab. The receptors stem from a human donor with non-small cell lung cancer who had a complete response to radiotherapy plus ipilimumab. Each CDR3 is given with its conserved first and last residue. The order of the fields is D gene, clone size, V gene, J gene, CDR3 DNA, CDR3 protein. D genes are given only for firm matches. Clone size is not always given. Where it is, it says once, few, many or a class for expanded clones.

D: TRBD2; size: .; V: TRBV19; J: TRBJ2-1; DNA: TGTGCCAGTAGCGATACAGGGTTGGGGCTAGCGGGACCGTCATACAATGAGCAGTTCTTC; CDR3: CASSDTGLGLAGPSYNEQFF
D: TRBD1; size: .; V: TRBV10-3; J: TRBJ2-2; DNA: TGTGCCATCAGTGACAATACGAAGACAGGGACGGGGGAGCTGTTTTTT; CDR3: CAISDNTKTGTGELFF
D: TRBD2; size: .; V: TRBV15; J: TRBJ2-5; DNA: TGTGCCACCAGCCCTCCGGGGGGGATAGAGTGGACCCAGTACTTC; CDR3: CATSPPGGIEWTQYF
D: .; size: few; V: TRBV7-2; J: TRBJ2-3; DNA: TGTGCCAGCAGCTTATATGCGGGGGCGGATACGCAGTATTTT; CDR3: CASSLYAGADTQYF
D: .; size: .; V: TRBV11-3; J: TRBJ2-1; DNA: TGTGCCAGCAGCTTAGTGTCGGGGGTCTTCAGTGAGCAGTTCTTC; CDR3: CASSLVSGVFSEQFF
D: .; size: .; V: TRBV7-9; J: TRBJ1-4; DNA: TGTGCCAGCAGCCGCCCGCAGAGGTTGAATGAAAAACTGTTTTTT; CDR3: CASSRPQRLNEKLFF
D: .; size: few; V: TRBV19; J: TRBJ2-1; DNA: TGTGCCAGTAGTATAGGGGGACGACATAACAATGAGCAGTTCTTC; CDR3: CASSIGGRHNNEQFF
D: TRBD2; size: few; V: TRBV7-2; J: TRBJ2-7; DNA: TGTGCCAGCAGCTTTAGCGGGGGGGCCTACGAGCAGTACTTC; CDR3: CASSFSGGAYEQYF
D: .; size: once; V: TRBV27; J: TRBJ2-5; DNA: TGTGCCAGCAGTTTAATTGCCCCAGGCAGGGCCCCTCGATCGCTAGAGACCCAGTACTTC; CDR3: CASSLIAPGRAPRSLETQYF
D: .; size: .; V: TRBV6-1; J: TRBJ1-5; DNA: TGTGCCAGCAGTGAAAGATCCGGGAGGGGAAATCAGCCCCAGCATTTT; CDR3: CASSERSGRGNQPQHF
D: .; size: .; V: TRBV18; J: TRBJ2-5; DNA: TGTGCCAGCTCACCCGGGACCAAAGAGACCCAGTACTTC; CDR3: CASSPGTKETQYF
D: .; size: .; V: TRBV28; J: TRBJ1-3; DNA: TGTGCCAGCAAGGTGGCGCCTGGAAACACCATATATTTT; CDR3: CASKVAPGNTIYF
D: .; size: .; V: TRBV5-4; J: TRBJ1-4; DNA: TGTGCCAGCAGCTTGAATGAAAAACTGTTTTTT; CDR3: CASSLNEKLFF
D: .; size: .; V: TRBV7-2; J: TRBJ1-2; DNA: TGTGCCAGCAGCTTAGTAAGGGCTGGCTACACCTTC; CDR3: CASSLVRAGYTF
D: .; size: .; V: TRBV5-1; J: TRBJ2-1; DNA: TGCGCCAGCAGCTTGGCCATTAGGCCTGCGGCTACGTTGAGCTCCTACAATGAGCAGTTCTTC; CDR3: CASSLAIRPAATLSSYNEQFF
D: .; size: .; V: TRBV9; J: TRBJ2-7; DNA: TGTGCCAGCAGCGTCCTGCCGATTACCTACGAGCAGTACTTC; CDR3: CASSVLPITYEQYF
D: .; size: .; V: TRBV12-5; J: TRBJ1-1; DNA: TGTGCTAGTGGTCGGCTACAGGGATACACTGAAGCTTTCTTT; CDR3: CASGRLQGYTEAFF
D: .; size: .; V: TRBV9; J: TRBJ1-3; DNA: TGTGCCAGCAGCGTAGCAACGGGCTTAGAAAACACCATATATTTT; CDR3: CASSVATGLENTIYF
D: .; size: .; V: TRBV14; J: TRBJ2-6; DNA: TGTGCCAGCAGCGTAAGCTCTGGGGCCAACGTCCTGACTTTC; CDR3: CASSVSSGANVLTF
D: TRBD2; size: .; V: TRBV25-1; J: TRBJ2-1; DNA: TGTGCCAGCAGTGAACCGACTAGCGGGAGAGGTGAGCAGTTCTTC; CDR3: CASSEPTSGRGEQFF
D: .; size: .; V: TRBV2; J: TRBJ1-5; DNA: TGTGCCAGCCAACTCAGGGGCTCGTATAGCAATCAGCCCCAGCATTTT; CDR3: CASQLRGSYSNQPQHF
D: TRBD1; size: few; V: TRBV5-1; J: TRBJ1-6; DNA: TGCGCCAGCAGCTGGGACAGGGATAATTCACCCCTCCACTTT; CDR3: CASSWDRDNSPLHF
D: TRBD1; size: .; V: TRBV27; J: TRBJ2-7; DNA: TGTGCCAGCAGTTTGACGGCGGGACAGGGCTACGAGCAGTACTTC; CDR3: CASSLTAGQGYEQYF
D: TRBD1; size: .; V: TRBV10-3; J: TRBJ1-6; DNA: TGTGCCATCAGTTCCGGCGGGACAGGGAATTCACCCCTCCACTTT; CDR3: CAISSGGTGNSPLHF
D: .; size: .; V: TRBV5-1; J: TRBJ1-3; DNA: TGCGCCAGCAGCTTGGACCTCACAGGAGCTGGAAACACCATATATTTT; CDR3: CASSLDLTGAGNTIYF
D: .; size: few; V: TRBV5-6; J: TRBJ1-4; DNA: TGTGCCAGCAGCCGCGTGGCAACTAATGAAAAACTGTTTTTT; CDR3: CASSRVATNEKLFF
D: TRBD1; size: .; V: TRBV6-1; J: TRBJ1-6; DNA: TGTGCCAGCAGCGAGCGACAGGGGCGCTCACCCCTCCACTTT; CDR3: CASSERQGRSPLHF
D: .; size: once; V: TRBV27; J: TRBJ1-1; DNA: TGTGCCAGCAGTTTAAAGGGTACGACTGAAGCTTTCTTT; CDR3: CASSLKGTTEAFF
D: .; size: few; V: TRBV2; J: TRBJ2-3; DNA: TGTGCCAGCAGTGACCCGGGGTTATTCACAGATACGCAGTATTTT; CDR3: CASSDPGLFTDTQYF
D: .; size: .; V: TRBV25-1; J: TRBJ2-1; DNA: TGTGCCAGCAGTGGGAAAGTATACAATGAGCAGTTCTTC; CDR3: CASSGKVYNEQFF
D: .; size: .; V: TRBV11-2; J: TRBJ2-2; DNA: TGTGCCAGCAGCTTAGAACACAACACCGGGGAGCTGTTTTTT; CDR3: CASSLEHNTGELFF
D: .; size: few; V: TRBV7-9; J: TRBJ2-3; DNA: TGTGCCAGCAGCCGGATTGAGGAAGATACGCAGTATTTT; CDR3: CASSRIEEDTQYF
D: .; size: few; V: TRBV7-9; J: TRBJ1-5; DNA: TGTGCCAGCAGCCCCGAGGGGCGACAGCCCCAGCATTTT; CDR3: CASSPEGRQPQHF
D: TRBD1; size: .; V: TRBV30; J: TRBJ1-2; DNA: TGTGCCTGGAATACGGACAGGCGCTTCTATGGCTACACCTTC; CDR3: CAWNTDRRFYGYTF
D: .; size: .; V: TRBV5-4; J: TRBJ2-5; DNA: TGTGCCAGCAGCTTGGCATCAGGTCAAGAGACCCAGTACTTC; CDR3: CASSLASGQETQYF
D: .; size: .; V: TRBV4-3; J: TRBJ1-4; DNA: TGCGCCAGCAGCCCTATAGGGCCTAATGAAAAACTGTTTTTT; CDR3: CASSPIGPNEKLFF
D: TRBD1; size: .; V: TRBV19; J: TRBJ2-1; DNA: TGTGCCAGTAGTAGTCGGGACAGCCAATCCAATGAGCAGTTCTTC; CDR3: CASSSRDSQSNEQFF